In this sample, the clone carrying this TCR beta chain turned up many times. Its antigen remains unknown. This sample is part of a study of human T cells and chemical hapten exposure. Each cDNA molecule in the library carried unique molecular identifiers. In the original workflow: From roughly 23,000 to 640,000 TCRs were found per sample, with a median of about 100,000. Via MiXCR, TCRdb re-called the RACE reads, giving one row per CDR3 protein. In this record, the V and J calls reflect TCRdb's handling and not the investigators' own analysis. The sample shows tens of thousands of distinct CDR3 sequences, around 7% of them seen only once. Trimming cost V 8 bases and J 0 bases, with 8 bases left between them. CDR1 SNHLY and CDR2 FYNNEI come from the germline V gene. The CDR3 loop spans 12 amino acids. Time point denoted: pre-sensitization, week 0. The treatment is: therapeutic diphenylcyclopropenone sensitization with weekly scalp DPC.

Study results and caveats: Expanded TCRs showed more large CDR3 clusters than pre-sensitization or healthy control sets. Alopecia was present in the donors, so their immune response may differ from healthy people's.

The chain employs TRBV2 and TRBJ2-7; TRBD1 or TRBD2 may be the D gene (5 bases each). The source of this sequence is a woman in her 30s with alopecia areata. Some clones in this sample may be carry-over from other donors' samples. The material was whole blood, obtained in connection with sensitization to the hapten diphenylcyclopropenone (DPC). Here the CDR3 reads CASGGSSYEQYF. CDR3 sequence (DNA): TGTGCCAGCGGGGGAAGCTCCTACGAGCAGTACTTC. The variable domain in full, completed from reference TRBV2 and TRBJ2-7, reads EPEVTQTPSHQVTQMGQEVILRCVPISNHLYFYWYRQILGQKVEFLVSFYNNEISEKSEIFDDQFSVERPDGSNFTLKIRSTKLEDSAMYFCASGGSSYEQYFGPGTRLTVT.